The following is a TCR beta chain sequence with its context. The antigen is undetermined. The donors gave bone marrow, and they were healthy. At sampling all donors were nominally healthy, likely with unrecorded immune exposures. This sample is drawn from a study of cytomegalovirus exposure and HLA in healthy donors. Study-wide background: Earlier work reported approximately 110 million unique TCR beta sequences from about 200 million T cells.

From germline, CDR1 is MNHNS and CDR2 SASEGT. CDR3 length: 15 residues. With 3 bases removed from V and 0 bases from J, the gap between germline ends came to 9 bases. Amplification used 60 Vbeta primers and 13 Jbeta primers. Libraries were prepared by immunoSEQ multiplex PCR; TCRdb keeps only in-frame clonotypes and omits some of them. This table has 140,000 to 150,000 clones, over 65% appearing once. Findings of the study overall: With later analysis, a missense DCLRE1C variant became linked to TCR beta V- and J-gene trimming.

The receptor was derived from a female donor in good health and CMV-seronegative. The chain links TRBV6-1 to TRBJ1-5; TRBD1 might be the D (5 bases). The sample comprised PBMCs. The CDR3 sequence is CASSEGGYSNQPQHF. Here the CDR3 DNA reads TGTGCCAGCAGTGAGGGGGGATATAGCAATCAGCCCCAGCATTTT.